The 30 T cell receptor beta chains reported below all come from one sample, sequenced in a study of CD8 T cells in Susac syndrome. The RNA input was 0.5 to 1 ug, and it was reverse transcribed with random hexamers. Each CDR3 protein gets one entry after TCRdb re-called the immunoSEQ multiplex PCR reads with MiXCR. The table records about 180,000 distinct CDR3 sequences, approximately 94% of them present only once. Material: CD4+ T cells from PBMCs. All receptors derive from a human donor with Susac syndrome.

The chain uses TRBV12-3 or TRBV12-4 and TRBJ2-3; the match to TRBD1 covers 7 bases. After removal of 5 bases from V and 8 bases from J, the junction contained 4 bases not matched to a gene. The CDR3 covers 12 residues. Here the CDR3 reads CASSRDSGTQYF. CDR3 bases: TGTGCCAGCAGTCGGGACAGTGGTACGCAGTATTTT.

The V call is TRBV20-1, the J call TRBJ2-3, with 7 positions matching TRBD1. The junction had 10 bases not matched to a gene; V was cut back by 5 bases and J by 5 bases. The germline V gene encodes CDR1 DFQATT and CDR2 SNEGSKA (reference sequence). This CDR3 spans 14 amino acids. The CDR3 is CSALGQLKIDTQYF. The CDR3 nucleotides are TGCAGTGCTTTGGGACAGCTGAAGATAGATACGCAGTATTTT.

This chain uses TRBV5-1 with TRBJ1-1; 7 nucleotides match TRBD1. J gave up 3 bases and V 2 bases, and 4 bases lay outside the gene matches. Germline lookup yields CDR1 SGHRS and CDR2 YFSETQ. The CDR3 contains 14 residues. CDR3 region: CASSFGTVYTEAFF. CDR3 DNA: TGCGCCAGCAGCTTCGGGACAGTCTACACTGAAGCTTTCTTT.

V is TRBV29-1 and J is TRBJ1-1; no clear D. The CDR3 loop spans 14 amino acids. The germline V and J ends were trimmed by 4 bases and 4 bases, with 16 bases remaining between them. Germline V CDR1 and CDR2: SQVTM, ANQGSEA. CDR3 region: CSVVGRRTGTEAFF. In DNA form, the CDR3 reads TGCAGCGTTGTGGGCAGGAGGACGGGCACTGAAGCTTTCTTT.

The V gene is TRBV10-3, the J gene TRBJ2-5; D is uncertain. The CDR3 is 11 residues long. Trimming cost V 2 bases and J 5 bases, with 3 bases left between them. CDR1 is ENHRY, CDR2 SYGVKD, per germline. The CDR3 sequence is CAISEMETQYF. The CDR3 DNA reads TGTGCCATCAGTGAGATGGAGACCCAGTACTTC.

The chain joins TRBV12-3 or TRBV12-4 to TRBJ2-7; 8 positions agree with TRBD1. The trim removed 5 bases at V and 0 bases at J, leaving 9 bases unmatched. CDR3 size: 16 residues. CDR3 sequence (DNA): TGTGCCAGCAGTCCCGGACAGGGATCTTTCTCCTACGAGCAGTACTTC. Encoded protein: CASSPGQGSFSYEQYF.

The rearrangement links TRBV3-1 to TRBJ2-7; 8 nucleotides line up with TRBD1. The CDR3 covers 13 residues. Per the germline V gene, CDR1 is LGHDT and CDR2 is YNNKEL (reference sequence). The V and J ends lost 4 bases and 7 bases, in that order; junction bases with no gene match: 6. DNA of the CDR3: TGTGCCAGCAGCCCTCCGGGACAGGTGGAGCAGTACTTC. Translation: CASSPPGQVEQYF.

DNA of the CDR3: TGCGCCAGCAGCTTGTCCGGGGAAGAGACCCAGTACTTC. This sequence encodes CASSLSGEETQYF. The V call is TRBV5-1, the J call TRBJ2-5; D is possibly TRBD2 (5 bases). Trimming removed 1 base at V and 3 bases at J, with 7 bases between. CDR3 size: 13 residues. The germline CDR1 and CDR2 sequences are SGHRS and YFSETQ.

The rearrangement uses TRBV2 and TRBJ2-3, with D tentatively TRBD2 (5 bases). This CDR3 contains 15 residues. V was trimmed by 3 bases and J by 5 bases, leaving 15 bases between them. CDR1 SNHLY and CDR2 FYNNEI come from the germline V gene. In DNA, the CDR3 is TGTGCCAGCAGTGACCGGGGTATTGGGGAAGATACGCAGTATTTT. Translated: CASSDRGIGEDTQYF.

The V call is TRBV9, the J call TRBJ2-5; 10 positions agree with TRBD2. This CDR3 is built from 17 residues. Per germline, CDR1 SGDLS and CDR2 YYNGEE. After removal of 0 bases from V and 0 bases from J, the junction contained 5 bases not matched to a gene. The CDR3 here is CASSVGASGGNQETQYF. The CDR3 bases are TGTGCCAGCAGCGTAGGGGCTAGCGGGGGCAACCAAGAGACCCAGTACTTC.

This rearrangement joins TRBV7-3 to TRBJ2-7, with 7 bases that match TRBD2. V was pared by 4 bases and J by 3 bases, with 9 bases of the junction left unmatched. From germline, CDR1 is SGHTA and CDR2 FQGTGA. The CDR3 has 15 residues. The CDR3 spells CASSSRPGRGYEQYF. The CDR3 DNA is TGTGCCAGCAGCTCCCGCCCAGGGAGGGGCTACGAGCAGTACTTC.

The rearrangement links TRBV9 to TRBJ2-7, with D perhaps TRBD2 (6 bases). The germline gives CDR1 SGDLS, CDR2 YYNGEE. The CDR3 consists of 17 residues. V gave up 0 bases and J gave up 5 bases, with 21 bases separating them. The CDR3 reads CASSVGPGEEGRDEQYF. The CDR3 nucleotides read TGTGCCAGCAGCGTAGGTCCCGGGGAGGAGGGGCGCGACGAGCAGTACTTC.

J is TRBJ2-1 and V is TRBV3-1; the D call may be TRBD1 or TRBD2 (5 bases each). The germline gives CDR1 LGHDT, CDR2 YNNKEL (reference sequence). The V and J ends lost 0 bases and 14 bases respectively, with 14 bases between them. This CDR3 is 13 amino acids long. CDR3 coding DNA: TGTGCCAGCAGCCAAGATCGTAGGGGACGTGAGTTCTTC. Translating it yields CASSQDRRGREFF.

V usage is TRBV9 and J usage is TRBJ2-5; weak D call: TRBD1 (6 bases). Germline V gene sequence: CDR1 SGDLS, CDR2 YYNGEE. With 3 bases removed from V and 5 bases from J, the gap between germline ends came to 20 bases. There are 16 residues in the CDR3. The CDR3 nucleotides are TGTGCCAGCAGCGGGGGAAGGTGGGGGCGCGGGGAGACCCAGTACTTC. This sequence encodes CASSGGRWGRGETQYF.

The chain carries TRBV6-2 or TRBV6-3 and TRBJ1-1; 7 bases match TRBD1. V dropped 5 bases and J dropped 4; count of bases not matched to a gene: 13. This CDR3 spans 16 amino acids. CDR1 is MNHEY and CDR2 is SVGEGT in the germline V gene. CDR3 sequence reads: CASSPGQATPSTEAFF. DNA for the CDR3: TGTGCCAGCAGTCCCGGACAGGCGACCCCGAGCACTGAAGCTTTCTTT.

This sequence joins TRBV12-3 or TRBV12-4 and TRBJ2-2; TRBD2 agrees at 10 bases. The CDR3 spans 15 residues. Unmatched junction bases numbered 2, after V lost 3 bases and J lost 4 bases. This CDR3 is CASSFGLAATGELFF. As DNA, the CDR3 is TGTGCCAGCAGTTTTGGACTAGCGGCCACCGGGGAGCTGTTTTTT.

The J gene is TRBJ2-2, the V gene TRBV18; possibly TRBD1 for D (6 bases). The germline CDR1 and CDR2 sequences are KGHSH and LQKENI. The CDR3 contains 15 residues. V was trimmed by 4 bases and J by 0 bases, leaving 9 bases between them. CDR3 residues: CASSLQGPNTGELFF. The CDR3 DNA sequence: TGTGCCAGCTCACTACAGGGTCCGAACACCGGGGAGCTGTTTTTT.

The CDR3 here is CSARDLAVSSTDTQYF. Written as DNA, the CDR3 is TGCAGTGCTAGAGATCTGGCGGTTTCTAGCACAGATACGCAGTATTTT. The chain employs TRBV20-1 and TRBJ2-3; no firm D call. Germline assignment: CDR1 DFQATT and CDR2 SNEGSKA (reference sequence). This CDR3 has 16 residues. V gave up 0 bases and J gave up 0 bases, with 13 bases separating them.

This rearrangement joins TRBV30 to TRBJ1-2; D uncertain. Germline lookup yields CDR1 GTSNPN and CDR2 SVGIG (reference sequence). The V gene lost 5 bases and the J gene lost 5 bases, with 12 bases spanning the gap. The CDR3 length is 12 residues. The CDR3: CAWRWGGYGYTF. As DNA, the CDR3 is TGTGCCTGGCGGTGGGGTGGTTATGGCTACACCTTC. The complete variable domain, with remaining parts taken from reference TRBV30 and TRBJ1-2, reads SQTIHQWPATLVQPVGSPLSLECTVEGTSNPNLYWYRQAAGRGLQLLFYSVGIGQISSEVPQNLSASRPQDRQFILSSKKLLLSDSGFYLCAWRWGGYGYTFGSGTRLTVV.

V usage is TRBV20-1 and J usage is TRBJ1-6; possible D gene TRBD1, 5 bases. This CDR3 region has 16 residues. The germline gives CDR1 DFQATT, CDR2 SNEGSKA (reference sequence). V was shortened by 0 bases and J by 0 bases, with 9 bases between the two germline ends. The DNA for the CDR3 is TGCAGTGCTAGAGATGGGGGGAGCTCCTATAATTCACCCCTCCACTTT. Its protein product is CSARDGGSSYNSPLHF.

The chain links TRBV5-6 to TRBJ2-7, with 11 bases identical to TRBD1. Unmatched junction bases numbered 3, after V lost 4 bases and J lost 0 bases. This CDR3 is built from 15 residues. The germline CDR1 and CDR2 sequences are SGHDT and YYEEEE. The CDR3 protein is CASSPGTGGSYEQYF. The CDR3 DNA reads TGTGCCAGCAGCCCCGGGACAGGGGGCTCCTACGAGCAGTACTTC.

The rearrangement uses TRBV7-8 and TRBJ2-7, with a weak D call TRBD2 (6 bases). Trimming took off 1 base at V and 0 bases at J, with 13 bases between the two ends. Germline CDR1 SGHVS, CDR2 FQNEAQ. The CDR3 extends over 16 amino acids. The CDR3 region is CASSLGPGTFSYEQYF. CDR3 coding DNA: TGTGCCAGCAGCTTAGGACCCGGGACTTTCTCCTACGAGCAGTACTTC. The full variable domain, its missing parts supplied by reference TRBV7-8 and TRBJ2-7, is GAGVSQSPRYKVAKRGQDVALRCDPISGHVSLFWYQQALGQGPEFLTYFQNEAQLDKSGLPSDRFFAERPEGSVSTLKIQRTQQEDSAVYLCASSLGPGTFSYEQYFGPGTRLTVT.

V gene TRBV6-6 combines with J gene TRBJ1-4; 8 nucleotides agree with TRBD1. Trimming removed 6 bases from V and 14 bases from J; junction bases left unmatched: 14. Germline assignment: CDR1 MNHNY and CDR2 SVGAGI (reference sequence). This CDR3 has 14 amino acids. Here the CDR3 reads CASRSSRTGSKLFF. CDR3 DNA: TGTGCCAGCAGGAGTTCCCGGACAGGGAGTAAGCTGTTTTTT.

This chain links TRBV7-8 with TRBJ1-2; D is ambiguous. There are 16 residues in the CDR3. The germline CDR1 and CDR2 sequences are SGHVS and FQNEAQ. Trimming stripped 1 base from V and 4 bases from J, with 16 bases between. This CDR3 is CASSLESGWRVYGYTF. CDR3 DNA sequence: TGTGCCAGCAGCTTAGAATCCGGGTGGCGTGTCTATGGCTACACCTTC.

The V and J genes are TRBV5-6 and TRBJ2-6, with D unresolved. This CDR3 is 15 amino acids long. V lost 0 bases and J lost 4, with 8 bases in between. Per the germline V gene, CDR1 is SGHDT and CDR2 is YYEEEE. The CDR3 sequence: CASSLGQSGANVLTF. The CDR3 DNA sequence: TGTGCCAGCAGCTTGGGACAATCCGGGGCCAACGTCCTGACTTTC.

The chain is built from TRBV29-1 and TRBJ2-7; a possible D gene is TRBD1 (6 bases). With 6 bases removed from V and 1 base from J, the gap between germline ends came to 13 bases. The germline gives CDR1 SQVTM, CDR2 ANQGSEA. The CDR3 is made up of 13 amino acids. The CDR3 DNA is TGCAGCGTGGGGGCAGGACTTTCCTACGAGCAGTACTTC. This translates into CSVGAGLSYEQYF.

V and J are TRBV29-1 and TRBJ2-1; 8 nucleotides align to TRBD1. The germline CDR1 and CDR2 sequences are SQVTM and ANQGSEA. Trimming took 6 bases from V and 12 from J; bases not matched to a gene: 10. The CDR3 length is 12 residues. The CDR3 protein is CSVAMTGEGQFF. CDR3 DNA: TGCAGCGTCGCAATGACAGGGGAAGGGCAGTTCTTC.

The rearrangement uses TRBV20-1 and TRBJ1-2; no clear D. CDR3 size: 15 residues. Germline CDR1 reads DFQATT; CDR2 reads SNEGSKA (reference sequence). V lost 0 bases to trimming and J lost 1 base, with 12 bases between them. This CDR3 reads CSARDRERLNYGYTF. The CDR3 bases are TGCAGTGCTAGAGATCGGGAAAGACTTAACTATGGCTACACCTTC.

CDR3: CASSPDRGGYEQYF. The CDR3 region has the DNA TGTGCCAGCTCACCCGACAGGGGCGGCTACGAGCAGTACTTC. The chain joins TRBV18 to TRBJ2-7; 8 positions agree with TRBD1. The CDR3 has 14 amino acids. Losses at the gene ends were 3 bases for V and 3 bases for J; bases not matched to a gene: 4. Germline CDR1 KGHSH, CDR2 LQKENI.

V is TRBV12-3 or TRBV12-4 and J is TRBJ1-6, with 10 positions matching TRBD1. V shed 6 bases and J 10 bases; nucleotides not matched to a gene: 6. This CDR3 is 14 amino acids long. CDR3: CASRTGTGESPLHF. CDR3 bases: TGTGCCAGCAGGACCGGGACAGGGGAATCACCCCTCCACTTT.